The present T cell receptor beta chain was sequenced within a study of cytomegalovirus exposure and HLA in healthy donors. Notes on this clone: What it recognizes is unknown.

Study-wide results and limits: In vitro, a few CMV-associated chains proved specific for CMV antigens.

V shed 1 base and J shed 3 bases, with 16 bases lying between them. This CDR3 contains 15 residues. Germline V gene sequence: CDR1 GTSNPN, CDR2 SVGIG (reference sequence). Amplification used 60 Vbeta primers and 13 Jbeta primers. Using immunoSEQ multiplex PCR, the repertoire was profiled, and TCRdb retains in-frame clones only, with some absent. The top ten clones hold roughly 2.3% of a sample with some 150,000 clones, more than 75% of them seen once. Sequenced: PBMCs. V usage is TRBV30 and J usage is TRBJ2-7, with D perhaps matching TRBD2 (6 bases). The sequence came from a young woman in good health and CMV-seronegative. CDR3 sequence (DNA): TGTGCCTGGAGTGCGCAGACATGGGAGGTCTACGAGCAGTACTTC. It yields the protein CAWSAQTWEVYEQYF.